The TCR beta chain described here comes from a study of blood T cell repertoires in COVID-19. In the study overall: Some COVID-19 samples were acute and others convalescent; all came from the United States, Italy and Spain. T cells, B-cell-depleted T cells, or PBMCs provided the cDNA or gDNA that served as material.

Looked up from germline, CDR1 is SEHNR and CDR2 is FQNEAQ (reference sequence). This CDR3 spans 15 amino acids. Trimming pared 0 bases from V and 12 bases from J, leaving 18 bases between. In the study's own analysis: Reference gene primer amplification in the assay estimated nucleated cell counts. The table came from immunoSEQ multiplex PCR; TCRdb's copy has only in-frame clones and leaves some out. V and J calls plus clone size are reproduced from that table; the DNA served to infer D and trimming. This sample yields more than 15,000 clones, of which approximately 91% are seen a single time; 9.8% belongs to the top ten.

The rearrangement links TRBV7-9 to TRBJ2-1, with a possible D match to TRBD1 (6 bases). The sequence was collected from a middle-aged man with active COVID-19. Sample: peripheral blood. The CDR3 region is CASSLAQGLLSGQFF. The CDR3 DNA reads TGTGCCAGCAGCTTAGCGCAGGGGCTCCTTTCTGGGCAGTTCTTC.